This T cell receptor (beta chain) appears in the sequencing data of a study of T cell changes during pregnancy in multiple sclerosis. This clone has a count of ten or more. V was pared by 3 bases and J by 5 bases, with 8 bases between. The CDR3 is made up of 13 amino acids. Germline V lookup: CDR1 MRHNA, CDR2 SNTAGT. Method: immunoSEQ multiplex PCR; TCRdb's copy keeps in-frame clones and lacks some. The table has 55,000 to 70,000 clones, around 91% seen once; the top ten hold more than 1.5%. The rearrangement uses TRBV6-4 and TRBJ2-1, with D possibly being TRBD1 (6 bases). Sequencing was performed on peripheral blood, taken after pregnancy. The receptor's source is a female donor with multiple sclerosis, enrolled in a pregnancy study. CDR3: CASSEDSNNEQFF. For the CDR3, the DNA is TGTGCCAGCAGTGAGGACAGTAACAATGAGCAGTTCTTC.